What follows are 5 T cell receptor beta chains derived from one specimen sequenced in a study of blood T cell repertoires in COVID-19. Only in-frame clones appear in the TCRdb table, and some are missing; sequencing was by immunoSEQ multiplex PCR. The repertoire holds hundreds of thousands of clones, with 85% to 90% as singletons. The sequencing sample was made of peripheral blood. These TCRs come from a woman aged 45-65 years with COVID-19, enrolled during active disease.

With respect to this clone: Sequence at one end of the junction differs from germline and may be a read error. This chain joins TRBV5-1 and TRBJ2-7, with a possible D match to TRBD2 (6 bases). Per germline, CDR1 SGHRS and CDR2 YFSETQ. The CDR3 consists of 14 residues. The CDR3 sequence: CASSFRGDSYEQYF. CDR3 DNA: TGCGCCAGCAGCTTTCGAGGGGACTCCTACGAGCAATACTTC.

The chain combines TRBV5-8 with TRBJ1-1; TRBD1 matches at 10 bases. Germline values: CDR1 SGHTS, CDR2 YDEGEE. The V and J ends lost 3 bases and 5 bases, in that order; junction bases with no gene match: 4. This CDR3 is 14 amino acids long. CDR3 sequence (DNA): TGTGCCAGCAGCTCAAGGACAGGGGGTACTGAAGCTTTCTTT. Translated: CASSSRTGGTEAFF.

The rearrangement uses TRBV5-4 and TRBJ2-1; 10 bases line up with TRBD2. Trimming took 4 bases from V and 5 from J; bases not matched to a gene: 6. CDR3 length: 15 residues. Germline V gene data show CDR1 as SGHNT and CDR2 as YYREEE (reference sequence). The CDR3 DNA is TGTGCCAGCAGCACAGCGGGACTAGCGCACAATGAGCAGTTCTTC. This gives the protein CASSTAGLAHNEQFF. Full variable domain (outside the CDR3, taken from reference TRBV5-4 and TRBJ2-1): ETGVTQSPTHLIKTRGQQVTLRCSSQSGHNTVSWYQQALGQGPQFIFQYYREEENGRGNFPPRFSGLQFPNYSSELNVNALELDDSALYLCASSTAGLAHNEQFFGPGTRLTVL.

The CDR3 spells CASSRATSGSSYEQYF. In nucleotides, the CDR3 is TGTGCCAGCAGTAGGGCTACTAGCGGCAGCTCCTACGAGCAGTACTTC. The J gene is TRBJ2-7, the V gene TRBV27, with 8 bases lining up with TRBD2. CDR3 length: 16 residues. V trimming: 5 bases; J trimming: 0 bases; junction bases outside the gene matches: 9. Germline V CDR1 and CDR2: MNHEY, SMNVEV (reference sequence).

The rearrangement links TRBV5-4 to TRBJ2-1; TRBD1 matches 9 bases. The germline V gene has CDR1 SGHNT and CDR2 YYREEE (reference sequence). V dropped 2 bases and J dropped 8; count of bases not matched to a gene: 8. The CDR3 covers 15 residues. CDR3 protein: CASSFDRGLSDEQFF. In DNA, the CDR3 is TGTGCCAGCAGCTTTGACAGGGGGTTAAGTGATGAGCAGTTCTTC.